This T cell receptor beta chain is from a study of patients and donors after allogeneic stem cell transplantation. TCRdb reprocessed the RT-PCR reads via MiXCR and lists one record per CDR3 protein. The sample consists of 920,000 or so distinct CDR3 sequences, over 15% of them appearing once. This clonotype was counted at least ten times. The germline CDR1 and CDR2 sequences are KGHDR and SFDVKD. Between the trimmed V and J ends, which lost 3 bases and 8 bases, there was a span of 16 bases. CDR3 length equals 15 residues. The sequenced sample was blood, either unsorted or a sorted T cell fraction (not recorded which). The chain carries TRBV24-1 and TRBJ2-1; D is uncertain. This clonotype originated in a human donor who was either an allogeneic HSCT recipient or a stem cell or donor lymphocyte infusion donor (not recorded which). It is not recorded whose cells these are; they may come from a transplant donor. The CDR3 loop reads CATSDPSSPLDEQFF. CDR3 DNA sequence: TGTGCCACCAGTGATCCCTCATCTCCCCTCGATGAGCAGTTCTTC.